The clone carrying this T cell receptor (beta chain) has just one count. This record belongs to a study of CD8 T cells in Susac syndrome. Random hexamers were used to reverse transcribe 0.5 to 1 ug of RNA. TCR beta CDR3 was amplified by immunoSEQ covering 54 Vbeta and 13 Jbeta. TCRdb re-called the immunoSEQ multiplex PCR reads with MiXCR, one entry per CDR3 protein. The sample comprises fewer than 300,000 distinct CDR3 sequences, more than 75% of which are singletons, and around 0.11% rests with the top ten. The germline V gene encodes CDR1 PRHDT and CDR2 FYEKMQ (reference sequence). V was cut by 4 bases and J by 5 bases, with 20 bases left in between. The CDR3 extends over 16 amino acids.

The TCR comes from a human donor with multiple sclerosis. The specimen sequenced was CD8+ T cells from PBMCs. The rearrangement links TRBV13 to TRBJ1-2; no reliable D call. In DNA form, the CDR3 reads TGTGCCAGCAGCTACAGACTCGGGAGGGAGTTATATGGCTACACCTTC. It codes for CASSYRLGRELYGYTF. The full variable domain, in which reference TRBV13 and TRBJ1-2 provide the parts outside the CDR3, is AAGVIQSPRHLIKEKRETATLKCYPIPRHDTVYWYQQGPGQDPQFLISFYEKMQSDKGSIPDRFSAQQFSDYHSELNMSSLELGDSALYFCASSYRLGRELYGYTFGSGTRLTVV.